This T cell receptor (beta chain) emerged from a study of cytomegalovirus exposure and HLA in healthy donors. Whole-study findings and limits: An analysis that came later showed most CMV-associated TCR beta chains appearing HLA-restricted.

The PCR contained 60 Vbeta and 13 Jbeta primers. In the authors' workflow: A follow-up analysis tallied 70 million to 80 million unique TCR beta chains, roughly 11 million shared. TCRdb's copy holds only in-frame clones and misses some; the assay was immunoSEQ multiplex PCR. The D gene and trimming were derived from the DNA, and the V and J assignments and clone size from that table. This table has approximately 75,000 clones, roughly 82% appearing once. In regard to this clone: The antigen remains unidentified.

The CDR3 length is 13 residues. Germline V lookup: CDR1 SGHDT, CDR2 YYEEEE. V lost 0 bases to trimming and J lost 4 bases, with 7 bases between them. The sequenced sample was PBMCs. The chain joins TRBV5-6 to TRBJ1-2; a possible D gene is TRBD1 (5 bases). The receptor was isolated from an older man in good health and CMV-seropositive. CDR3: CASSLDDSYGYTF. CDR3 bases: TGTGCCAGCAGCTTGGACGACAGCTATGGCTACACCTTC.